This TCR beta chain was sequenced in a study of T cell responses to AZD1222 COVID-19 vaccine. Libraries were prepared by immunoSEQ multiplex PCR; TCRdb keeps only in-frame clonotypes and omits some of them. The sample has 140,000 or so clones, around 89% seen once. Germline loops: CDR1 LNHDA, CDR2 SQIVND (reference sequence). The CDR3 is 13 amino acids. Deletions cut 5 bases from V and 3 bases from J, with 11 bases between. The source material was peripheral blood, sampled 28 days after the second AZD1222 dose. The clonotype was recovered from an adult who received the AZD1222 COVID-19 vaccine. The V call is TRBV19, the J call TRBJ2-7, with D perhaps TRBD2 (7 bases). The CDR3 DNA is TGTGCCAGTAGTGGGGGGGCCTTCTACGAGCAGTACTTC. Its protein product is CASSGGAFYEQYF. Together with reference TRBV19 and TRBJ2-7, the CDR3 gives the full variable domain: DGGITQSPKYLFRKEGQNVTLSCEQNLNHDAMYWYRQDPGQGLRLIYYSQIVNDFQKGDIAEGYSVSREKKESFPLTVTSAQKNPTAFYLCASSGGAFYEQYFGPGTRLTVT.